The rows below give T cell receptor beta chains drawn from one sample of a study of T cell responses to AZD1222 COVID-19 vaccine. Profiled with immunoSEQ multiplex PCR; TCRdb holds only in-frame clones, not every one. The sample carries around 180,000 clones, almost 95% recorded once. Sequencing used peripheral blood, obtained on day 0 of AZD1222 vaccination. The receptor source for this set is an adult in good health. Each CDR3 is given with its conserved first and last residue. D genes are given only for firm matches. Clone size is stated in some rows and not others, as once, few, many or a class when expanded.

DNA	CDR3	length	D	size	V	J
TGTGCCTGGAGTGTCGCGGGCGGCTACGAGCAGTACTTC	CAWSVAGGYEQYF	13	NA	NA	TRBV30	TRBJ2-7
TGTGCCATCATCGGGGAAGTGAACACTGAAGCTTTCTTT	CAIIGEVNTEAFF	13	NA	NA	TRBV10-3	TRBJ1-1
TGTGCCAGTAGTATTGAAGGAAGCAATCAGCCCCAGCATTTT	CASSIEGSNQPQHF	14	NA	NA	TRBV19	TRBJ1-5
TGTGCCAGCAGAAGAGTTCGTGGCCCATCCTACGAGCAGTACTTC	CASRRVRGPSYEQYF	15	NA	NA	TRBV6-5	TRBJ2-7
TGTGCCAGCAGTTTCCTAGGGGATAGCAATCAGCCCCAGCATTTT	CASSFLGDSNQPQHF	15	NA	NA	TRBV27	TRBJ1-5
TGTGCCAGCAGTGAATCTAGCGGGAGAGAGGCTGAGCAGTTCTTC	CASSESSGREAEQFF	15	TRBD2	NA	TRBV2	TRBJ2-1
TGTGCCAGCAGCCACCCACCGGGACCGAGAATTATAGCCAAAAACATTCAGTACTTC	CASSHPPGPRIIAKNIQYF	19	NA	NA	TRBV7-9	TRBJ2-4
TGTGCCAGCAGTCCTTCACAGGGTAAGAGACTAGCGGCTCGATACAATGAGCAGTTCTTC	CASSPSQGKRLAARYNEQFF	20	TRBD2	NA	TRBV28	TRBJ2-1
TGTGCCAGCAAAACTAGCGGGGGGGCCACAGATACGCAGTATTTT	CASKTSGGATDTQYF	15	TRBD2	NA	TRBV28	TRBJ2-3
TGTGCCAGCGTCAGATTGACAGGAAAAACTGAAGCTTTCTTT	CASVRLTGKTEAFF	14	NA	once	TRBV6-5	TRBJ1-1
TGTGCCAGCAGCTTTAAGGAAAATCAGCCCCAGCATTTT	CASSFKENQPQHF	13	NA	NA	TRBV7-2	TRBJ1-5
TGTGCCAGCAGCGGAGAGAGGGAAGTTGCTTCACCCCTCCACTTT	CASSGEREVASPLHF	15	NA	NA	TRBV9	TRBJ1-6
TGTGCCAGCAGCTTAGTCCCGGACAGTTATGGCTACACCTTC	CASSLVPDSYGYTF	14	NA	NA	TRBV7-8	TRBJ1-2
TGTGCCAGCAGCGCTCTAGCGGCTACCTCCTACAATGAGCAGTTCTTC	CASSALAATSYNEQFF	16	TRBD2	NA	TRBV9	TRBJ2-1
TGCGCCAGCAGCTTGGAGGGAGGAGGGGGACCAGGGACTGAAGCTTTCTTT	CASSLEGGGGPGTEAFF	17	NA	NA	TRBV5-1	TRBJ1-1
TGTGCCAGCAGTTACGGGCAGTCGTCCTACTATGGCTACACCTTC	CASSYGQSSYYGYTF	15	NA	NA	TRBV6-5	TRBJ1-2
TGTGCCAGCAGCTCCTCTAGCGATGAAGTTGGGCCCCTCAATGAGCAGTTCTTC	CASSSSSDEVGPLNEQFF	18	NA	once	TRBV7-2	TRBJ2-1
TGTGCCAGCAGCGTAGCCGGAGGGACAGGGCAGGAGACCCAGTACTTC	CASSVAGGTGQETQYF	16	TRBD1	NA	TRBV9	TRBJ2-5
TGTGCCAGCAGTGAGGGGCCGGTTGGTTCACCCCTCCACTTT	CASSEGPVGSPLHF	14	NA	NA	TRBV6-1	TRBJ1-6
TGTGCCAGTAGTTCGGGACAGGGGTTCAATGAGCAGTTCTTC	CASSSGQGFNEQFF	14	TRBD1	NA	TRBV19	TRBJ2-1
TGTGCCAGCAGTGGGGGATATGAAGCTTTCTTT	CASSGGYEAFF	11	NA	NA	TRBV12-3/TRBV12-4	TRBJ1-1
TGCGCCAGCAGGGATAGGACAGGGAAAAACTATGGCTACACCTTC	CASRDRTGKNYGYTF	15	TRBD1	NA	TRBV4-1	TRBJ1-2
TGTGCCAGCAGATACCGGGCCTGGGATGAAAAACTGTTTTTT	CASRYRAWDEKLFF	14	NA	NA	TRBV6-5	TRBJ1-4
TGCAGCGTTGCGGGACTAGCGGGAGTCTCCTACGAGCAGTACTTC	CSVAGLAGVSYEQYF	15	TRBD2	NA	TRBV29-1	TRBJ2-7
TGTGCCAGCAGCTTCTCACAGGGGTTTGAAAAACTGTTTTTT	CASSFSQGFEKLFF	14	TRBD1	NA	TRBV5-6	TRBJ1-4
TGTGCCAGCAGTCGGGACCCCGCCGAGCAGTACTTC	CASSRDPAEQYF	12	NA	few	TRBV6-2/TRBV6-3	TRBJ2-7
TGTGCCAGCTCACCAAGTCAGGGATTAGTCTCTGGGGCCAACGTCCTGACTTTC	CASSPSQGLVSGANVLTF	18	NA	NA	TRBV18	TRBJ2-6
TGTGCCAGCATTCGGCCTGGAGCTTACAATGAGCAGTTCTTC	CASIRPGAYNEQFF	14	NA	NA	TRBV2	TRBJ2-1
TGCGCCAGCAGCGTTACGACCGATACCTACGAGCAGTACTTC	CASSVTTDTYEQYF	14	NA	NA	TRBV5-1	TRBJ2-7
TGTGCCAGCAGTGAAGTGACAGTGGGCACTGAAGCTTTCTTT	CASSEVTVGTEAFF	14	NA	NA	TRBV6-1	TRBJ1-1
TGTGCCTGGAGTGTAAGGGGGGTCAGGGAAAAACTGTTTTTT	CAWSVRGVREKLFF	14	NA	NA	TRBV30	TRBJ1-4
TGTGCCAGCAGTTTCAGGGAGAACACTGAAGCTTTCTTT	CASSFRENTEAFF	13	NA	NA	TRBV27	TRBJ1-1
TGTGCCAGCAGTTTCGGACCCTACAATGAGCAGTTCTTC	CASSFGPYNEQFF	13	NA	NA	TRBV27	TRBJ2-1
TGTGCCAGCAGCTTTAAGGGACAGGGGGCAAATGAAAAACTGTTTTTT	CASSFKGQGANEKLFF	16	TRBD1	NA	TRBV7-2	TRBJ1-4
TGTGCCAGCAGTTACCCTAGCGGAGTGAACACCGGGGAGCTGTTTTTT	CASSYPSGVNTGELFF	16	TRBD2	NA	TRBV6-2/TRBV6-3	TRBJ2-2
TGTGCCAGCAGTGAACAGGCGGACGTGACAGATACGCAGTATTTT	CASSEQADVTDTQYF	15	NA	NA	TRBV6-4	TRBJ2-3
TGTGCCAGCAGCTTAGAGCGGGGTCTGAGCTCCTACAATGAGCAGTTCTTC	CASSLERGLSSYNEQFF	17	TRBD2	medium-sized	TRBV7-2	TRBJ2-1
TGTGCCAGTAGTATGGGTAGCTACGAGCAGTACTTC	CASSMGSYEQYF	12	NA	NA	TRBV19	TRBJ2-7
TGTGCCTCTTCCCCCGGCGGGACACTTAACACTGAAGCTTTCTTT	CASSPGGTLNTEAFF	15	NA	NA	TRBV19	TRBJ1-1
TGTGCCAGCAGCGGAGGACAGGGGGCTTCGAATGAGCAGTTCTTC	CASSGGQGASNEQFF	15	TRBD1	once	TRBV9	TRBJ2-1